The rows below give T cell receptor beta chains drawn from one sample of a study of beta chain features in type 1 diabetes. Profiling relied on immunoSEQ multiplex PCR, and the TCRdb table lists in-frame clones only, not all of them. Of some 360,000 clones in the sample, roughly a fifth were seen once. The sample comprised naive CD4+ T cells from blood. The receptor set was obtained from a woman aged 18-29 years in good health. The CDR3 runs from the conserved cysteine through the conserved F or W. The size field is filled for only some rows; it gives once, few, many or a size class.

>few|TRBJ2-2|TRBV29-1
CSVVAGAGTGELFF
>NA|TRBJ2-2|TRBV5-1
CASSIEGAAGELFF
>few|TRBJ1-6|TRBV19
CASSREPGQGYSPLHF
>NA|TRBJ2-3|TRBV7-2
CASSLDSGTDTQYF
>NA|TRBJ2-3|TRBV6-6
CASKPSGLSTDTQYF
>NA|TRBJ2-5|TRBV2
CASQRTGETQYF
>NA|TRBJ2-1|TRBV18
CASSLLAGAYNEQFF
>few|TRBJ2-3|TRBV5-1
CASSLEGVKDTQYF
>NA|TRBJ2-5|TRBV6-5
CASSYTRQETQYF
>NA|TRBJ1-1|TRBV11-3
CASSPETGPWTEAFF
>NA|TRBJ2-1|TRBV29-1
CSVEDRGNEQFF
>NA|TRBJ2-5|TRBV5-1
CASSLLAGERETQYF
>NA|TRBJ1-1|TRBV9
CASSVGIGEVRTEAFF
>few|TRBJ2-1|TRBV18
CASSPGPEDEQFF
>few|TRBJ2-1|TRBV5-4
CASSTGGSDEQFF
>NA|TRBJ2-5|TRBV30
CAWSATTGPQETQYF
>NA|TRBJ2-3|TRBV4-1
CASSQDPGSADTQYF
>NA|TRBJ2-5|TRBV7-2
CASSFEEVRTQYF
>NA|TRBJ1-1|TRBV5-6
CASSGTEGDTEAFF
>NA|TRBJ1-1|TRBV10-1
CASSAAGLNTEAFF
>few|TRBJ1-2|TRBV19
CASGLSGYGYTF
>few|TRBJ1-1|TRBV30
CAWSPGGTALYAFF
>NA|TRBJ2-7|TRBV9
CASSVVGGPSSYEQYF
>NA|TRBJ2-5|TRBV18
CASSPSPQEAQYF
>few|TRBJ2-3|TRBV11-2
CASSRWGLARTDTQYF
>NA|TRBJ1-3|TRBV18
CASSPGTGNTIYF
>NA|TRBJ1-4|TRBV9
CASSATPGVEKLFF
>NA|TRBJ1-4|TRBV29-1
CSVGPGQGSEKLFF
>NA|TRBJ2-7|TRBV7-8
CASSLRRGTYEQYF
>few|TRBJ2-3|TRBV7-2
CASSHRRGRASTDTQYF
>NA|TRBJ1-2|TRBV19
CASSKRLEVYTF
>NA|TRBJ2-7|TRBV5-6
CASSRPGTSGGSYEQYF
>few|TRBJ1-5|TRBV29-1
CSVGQGNQPQHF
>NA|TRBJ1-1|TRBV21-1
CASRRTVLNTEAFF
>NA|TRBJ1-3|TRBV7-2
CASTENSGNTIYF
>once|TRBJ2-3|TRBV19
CASSIQGPSAPTYF
>few|TRBJ2-5|TRBV9
CASSEGGGQETQYF
>few|TRBJ1-3|TRBV29-1
CSVGSLGNTIYF
>NA|TRBJ2-5|TRBV30
CAWSPGTGQETQYF
>few|TRBJ1-1|TRBV29-1
CSVRRQNTEAFF
>few|TRBJ1-1|TRBV5-6
CASSFQWGLNTEAFF
>NA|TRBJ2-5|TRBV27
CASSLLGAGVQETQYF
>NA|TRBJ2-6|TRBV5-5
CASNPEISSGANVLTF
>few|TRBJ1-2|TRBV10-2
CASYLLTGDDDTF
>NA|TRBJ2-7|TRBV18
CASSRAQGIHEQYF
>NA|TRBJ2-1|TRBV9
CASSVDWGGDQFF
>NA|TRBJ1-1|TRBV2
CASRYRITEAFF
>NA|TRBJ2-5|TRBV7-2
CASSSLEGGAMETQYF